The rows below give T cell receptor beta chains drawn from one sample of a study of cytomegalovirus exposure and HLA in healthy donors. Assay: immunoSEQ multiplex PCR; the TCRdb copy retains only in-frame clones and omits some. The profile shows approximately 91,000 clones, 70% to 85% of them singletons. The sample taken for sequencing was PBMCs. These receptors came from a human donor in good health. CDR3s include the opening cysteine and the closing phenylalanine or tryptophan.

j_call,v_call,cdr3_aa
TRBJ2-7,TRBV18,CASSPKSQGSRTYEQYF
TRBJ2-3,TRBV10-3,CAISMGLAGGRGTDTQYF
TRBJ2-7,TRBV5-1,CASSLALGQGKYF
TRBJ1-6,TRBV18,CASSPSEPAGGSSPLHF
TRBJ2-6,TRBV15,CATNKGQRRKFAGANVLTF
TRBJ2-3,TRBV4-2,CASSLGLAGASDTQYF
TRBJ2-6,TRBV19,CASSPTGAGANVLTF
TRBJ2-3,TRBV19,CASRSLADTQYF
TRBJ2-2,TRBV7-6,CASSLAGLAGTGELFF
TRBJ1-5,TRBV6-6,CASSYSRRDNQPQHF
TRBJ2-5,TRBV7-6,CASSPRGETQYF
TRBJ2-1,TRBV9,CASSVATGLAGVNEQFF
TRBJ1-1,TRBV5-4,CASGSHRGGTEAFF
TRBJ2-7,TRBV4-2,CASSRGGLYEQYF
TRBJ2-3,TRBV27,CASSLIGGRAPDTQYF
TRBJ2-4,TRBV7-2,CASSPGGGVAKNIQYF
TRBJ1-3,TRBV5-1,CASSTAPHRSSGNTIYF
TRBJ1-5,TRBV19,CASSTGQGSNQPQHF
TRBJ2-5,TRBV29-1,CSGRQGNRETQYF
TRBJ2-5,TRBV7-8,CASSFLDQETQYF
TRBJ1-2,TRBV6-6,CASLRTGVNYGYTF
TRBJ2-7,TRBV27,CASSLGGTGSYEQYF
TRBJ2-1,TRBV7-2,CASSSRGSGPSYNEQFF
TRBJ2-2,TRBV5-4,CASSPRGGRQANTGELFF
TRBJ2-7,TRBV5-1,CASSWVDSGEQYF
TRBJ2-3,TRBV5-4,CASSFPKSGTDTQYF
TRBJ1-5,TRBV21-1,CASSSWDSSLMAQHF
TRBJ2-1,TRBV29-1,CSARRALSYNEQFF